This TCR beta chain was profiled in a study of blood T cell repertoires in COVID-19. In germline, CDR1 is MNHEY, CDR2 SMNVEV (reference sequence). The CDR3 is 14 amino acids. The V and J ends lost 6 bases and 9 bases respectively, with 18 bases between them. Produced via immunoSEQ multiplex PCR; TCRdb's table is partial and in-frame only. This table holds 200,000 to 300,000 clones, about 87% found once. The chain has TRBV27 and TRBJ1-5; TRBD1 is a possible D gene (6 bases). The sequenced sample was peripheral blood. The receptor comes from a woman aged 55 to 70 with COVID-19, enrolled during active disease. CDR3 residues: CASSPGWGPRPQHF. The CDR3 DNA reads TGTGCCAGCAGCCCAGGTTGGGGGCCTAGGCCCCAGCATTTT.